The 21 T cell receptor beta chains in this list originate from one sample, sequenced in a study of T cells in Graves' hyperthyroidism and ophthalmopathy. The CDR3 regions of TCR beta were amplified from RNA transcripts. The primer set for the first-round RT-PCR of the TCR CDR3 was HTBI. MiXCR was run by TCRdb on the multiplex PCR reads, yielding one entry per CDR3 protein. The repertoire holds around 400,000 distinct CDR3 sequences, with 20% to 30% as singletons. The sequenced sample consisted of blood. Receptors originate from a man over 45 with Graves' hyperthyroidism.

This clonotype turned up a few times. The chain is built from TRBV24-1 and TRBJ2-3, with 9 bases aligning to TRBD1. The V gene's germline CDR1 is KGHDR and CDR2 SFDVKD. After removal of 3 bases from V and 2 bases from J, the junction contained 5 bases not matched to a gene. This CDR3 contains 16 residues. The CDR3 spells CATSDGTGGNTDTQYF. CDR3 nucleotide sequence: TGTGCCACCAGTGATGGAACAGGGGGCAACACAGATACGCAGTATTTT.

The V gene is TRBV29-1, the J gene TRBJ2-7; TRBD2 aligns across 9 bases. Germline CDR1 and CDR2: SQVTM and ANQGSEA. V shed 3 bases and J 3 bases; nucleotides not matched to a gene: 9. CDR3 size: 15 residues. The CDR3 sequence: CSVDWSREGGYEQYF. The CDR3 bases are TGCAGCGTTGATTGGTCGCGGGAGGGCGGCTACGAGCAGTACTTC.

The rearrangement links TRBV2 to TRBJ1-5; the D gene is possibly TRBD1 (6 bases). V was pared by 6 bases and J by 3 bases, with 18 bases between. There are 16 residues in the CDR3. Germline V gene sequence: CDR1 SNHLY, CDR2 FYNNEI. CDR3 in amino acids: CASRGPHGGPNQPQHF. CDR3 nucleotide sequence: TGTGCCAGCAGAGGACCCCACGGGGGCCCCAATCAGCCCCAGCATTTT.

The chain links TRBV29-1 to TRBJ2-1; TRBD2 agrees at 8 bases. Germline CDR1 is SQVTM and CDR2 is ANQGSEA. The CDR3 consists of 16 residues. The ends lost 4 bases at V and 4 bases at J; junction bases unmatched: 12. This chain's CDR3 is CSVVLAAQRAYNEQFF. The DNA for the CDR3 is TGCAGCGTTGTACTAGCGGCCCAAAGGGCGTACAATGAGCAGTTCTTC.

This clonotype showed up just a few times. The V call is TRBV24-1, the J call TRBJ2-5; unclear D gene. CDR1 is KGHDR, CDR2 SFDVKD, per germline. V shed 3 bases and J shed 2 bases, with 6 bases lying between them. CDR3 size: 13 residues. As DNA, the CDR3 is TGTGCCACCAGTGATCAGACTCAAGAGACCCAGTACTTC. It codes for CATSDQTQETQYF.

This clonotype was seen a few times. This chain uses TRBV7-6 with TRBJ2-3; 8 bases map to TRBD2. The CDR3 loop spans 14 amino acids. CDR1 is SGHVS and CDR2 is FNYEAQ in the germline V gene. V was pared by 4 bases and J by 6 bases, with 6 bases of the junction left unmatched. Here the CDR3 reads CASSYASGLDTQYF. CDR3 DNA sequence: TGTGCCAGCAGCTACGCTAGCGGGTTGGATACGCAGTATTTT.

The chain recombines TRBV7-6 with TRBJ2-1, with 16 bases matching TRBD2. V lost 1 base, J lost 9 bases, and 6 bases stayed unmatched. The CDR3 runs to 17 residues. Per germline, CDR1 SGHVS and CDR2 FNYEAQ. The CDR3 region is CASSLEGTSGRAPEQFF. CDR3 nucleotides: TGTGCCAGCAGCTTAGAAGGGACTAGCGGGAGGGCCCCTGAGCAGTTCTTC.

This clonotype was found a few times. CDR3 sequence (DNA): TGTGCCAGCAGCCAAACCCGAAGTGGGGGACAGGGTGGTTTCGAAGCTTTCTTT. Protein sequence: CASSQTRSGGQGGFEAFF. The J gene is TRBJ1-1, the V gene TRBV3-1, with 9 bases that match TRBD1. Trimming cost V 2 bases and J 8 bases; bases outside gene matches: 18. CDR1 and CDR2 (germline): LGHDT, YNNKEL (reference sequence). The CDR3 sequence is 18 residues long.

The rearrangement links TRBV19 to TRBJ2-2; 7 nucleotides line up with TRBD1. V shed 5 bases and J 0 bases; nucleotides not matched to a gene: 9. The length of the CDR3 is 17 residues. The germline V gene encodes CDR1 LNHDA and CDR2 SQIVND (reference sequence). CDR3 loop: CASSPRTGAPNTGELFF. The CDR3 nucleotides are TGTGCCAGTAGTCCCCGAACAGGGGCCCCGAACACCGGGGAGCTGTTTTTT.

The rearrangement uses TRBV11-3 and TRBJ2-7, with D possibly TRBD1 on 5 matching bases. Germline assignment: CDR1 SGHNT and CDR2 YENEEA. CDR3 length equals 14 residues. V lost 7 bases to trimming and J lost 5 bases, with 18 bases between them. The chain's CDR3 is CASKIPGRANEQYF. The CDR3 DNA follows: TGTGCCAGCAAAATTCCGGGCAGGGCCAACGAGCAGTACTTC.

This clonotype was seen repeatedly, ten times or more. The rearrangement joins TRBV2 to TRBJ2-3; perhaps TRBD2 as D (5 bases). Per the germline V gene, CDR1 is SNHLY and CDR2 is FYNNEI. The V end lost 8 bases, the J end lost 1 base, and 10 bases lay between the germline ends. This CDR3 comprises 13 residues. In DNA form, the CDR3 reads TGTGCCAGCGCCCGGACTGGCACAGATACGCAGTATTTT. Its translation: CASARTGTDTQYF. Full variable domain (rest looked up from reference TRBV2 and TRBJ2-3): EPEVTQTPSHQVTQMGQEVILRCVPISNHLYFYWYRQILGQKVEFLVSFYNNEISEKSEIFDDQFSVERPDGSNFTLKIRSTKLEDSAMYFCASARTGTDTQYFGPGTRLTVL.

The CDR3 DNA follows: TGCGCCAGCAGCCACAGGAGGGATACGCAGTATTTT. This gives the protein CASSHRRDTQYF. The V gene is TRBV4-1, the J gene TRBJ2-3; possibly TRBD2 for D (5 bases). Trimming cost V 3 bases and J 6 bases, with 7 bases left between them. The CDR3 runs to 12 residues. Germline values: CDR1 MGHRA, CDR2 YSYEKL.

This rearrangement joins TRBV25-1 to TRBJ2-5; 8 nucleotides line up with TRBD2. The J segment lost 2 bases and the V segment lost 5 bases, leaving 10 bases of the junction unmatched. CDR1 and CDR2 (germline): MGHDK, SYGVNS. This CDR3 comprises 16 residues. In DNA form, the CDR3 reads TGTGCCAGCAGTCCTCCGGGACTAGTCCATCAAGAGACCCAGTACTTC. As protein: CASSPPGLVHQETQYF.

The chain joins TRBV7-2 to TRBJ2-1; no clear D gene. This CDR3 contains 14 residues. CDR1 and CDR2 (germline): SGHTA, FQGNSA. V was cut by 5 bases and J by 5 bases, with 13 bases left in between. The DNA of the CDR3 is TGTGCCAGCAGCAAGGCGACCACCAACAATGAGCAGTTCTTC. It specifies CASSKATTNNEQFF.

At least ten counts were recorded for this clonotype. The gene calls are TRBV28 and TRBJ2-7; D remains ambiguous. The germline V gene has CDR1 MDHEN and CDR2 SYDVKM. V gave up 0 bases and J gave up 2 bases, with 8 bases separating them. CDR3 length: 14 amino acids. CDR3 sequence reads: CASSLWDVPYEQYF. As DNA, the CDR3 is TGTGCCAGCAGTTTATGGGACGTACCCTACGAGCAGTACTTC.

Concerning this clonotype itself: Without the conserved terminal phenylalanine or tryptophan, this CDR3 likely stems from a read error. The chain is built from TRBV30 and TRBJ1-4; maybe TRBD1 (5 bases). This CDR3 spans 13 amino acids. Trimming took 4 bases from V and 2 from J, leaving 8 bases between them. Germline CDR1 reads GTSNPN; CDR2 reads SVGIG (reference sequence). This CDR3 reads CAWTPGTNEKLFL. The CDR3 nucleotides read TGTGCCTGGACCCCAGGGACTAATGAAAAACTGTTTCTT.

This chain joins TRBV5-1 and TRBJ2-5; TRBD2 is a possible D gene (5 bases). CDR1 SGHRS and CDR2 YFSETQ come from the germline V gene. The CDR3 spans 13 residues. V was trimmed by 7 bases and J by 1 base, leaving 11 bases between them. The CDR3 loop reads CASHIRGQETQYF. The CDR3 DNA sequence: TGCGCCAGCCACATACGGGGCCAAGAGACCCAGTACTTC.

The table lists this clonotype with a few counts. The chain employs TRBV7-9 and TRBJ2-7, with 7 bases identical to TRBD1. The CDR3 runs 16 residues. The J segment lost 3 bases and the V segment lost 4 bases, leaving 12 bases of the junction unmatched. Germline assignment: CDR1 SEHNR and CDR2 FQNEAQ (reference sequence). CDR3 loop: CASSSTQGVSFYEQYF. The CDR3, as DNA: TGTGCCAGCAGCTCGACCCAGGGGGTCAGTTTCTACGAGCAGTACTTC.

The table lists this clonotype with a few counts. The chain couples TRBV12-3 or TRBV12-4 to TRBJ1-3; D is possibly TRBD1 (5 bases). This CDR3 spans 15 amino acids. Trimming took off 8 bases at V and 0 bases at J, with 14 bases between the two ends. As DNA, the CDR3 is TGTGCCAGCGGATCCAGGGTAGACTCTGGAAACACCATATATTTT. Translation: CASGSRVDSGNTIYF.

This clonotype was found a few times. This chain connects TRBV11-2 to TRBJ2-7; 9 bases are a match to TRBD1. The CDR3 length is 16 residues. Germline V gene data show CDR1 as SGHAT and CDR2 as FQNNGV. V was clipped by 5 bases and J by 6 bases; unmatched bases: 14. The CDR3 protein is CASSHNGGTGILEQYF. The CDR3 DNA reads TGTGCCAGCAGCCATAATGGAGGGACAGGGATACTCGAGCAGTACTTC.

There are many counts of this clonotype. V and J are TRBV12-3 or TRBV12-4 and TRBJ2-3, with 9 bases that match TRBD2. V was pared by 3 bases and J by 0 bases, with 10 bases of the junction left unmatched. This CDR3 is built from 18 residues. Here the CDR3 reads CASSFRLGTSRSTDTQYF. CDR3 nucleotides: TGTGCCAGCAGTTTCCGCCTCGGGACTAGCAGAAGCACAGATACGCAGTATTTT.